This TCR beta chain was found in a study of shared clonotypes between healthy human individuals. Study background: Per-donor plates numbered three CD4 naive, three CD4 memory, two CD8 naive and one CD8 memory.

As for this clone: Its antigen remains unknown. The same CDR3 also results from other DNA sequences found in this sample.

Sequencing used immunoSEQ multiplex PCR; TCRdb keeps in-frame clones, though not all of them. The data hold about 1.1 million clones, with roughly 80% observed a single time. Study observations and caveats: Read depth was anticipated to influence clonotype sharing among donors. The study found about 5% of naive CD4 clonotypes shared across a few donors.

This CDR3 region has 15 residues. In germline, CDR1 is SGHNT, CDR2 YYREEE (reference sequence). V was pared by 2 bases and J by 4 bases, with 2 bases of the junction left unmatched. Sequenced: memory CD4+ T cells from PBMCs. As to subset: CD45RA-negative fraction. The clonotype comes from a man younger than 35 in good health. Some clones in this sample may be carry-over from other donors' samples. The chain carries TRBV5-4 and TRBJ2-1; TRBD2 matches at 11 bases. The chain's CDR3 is CASSFGTSGYNEQFF. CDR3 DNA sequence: TGTGCCAGCAGCTTTGGGACTAGCGGTTACAATGAGCAGTTCTTC.